The 25 T cell receptor beta chains below were found in one sample sequenced in a study of OX40 agonist ivuxolimab in advanced cancers. Libraries were constructed by the immunoSEQ multiplex PCR assay. TCRdb took this table from immuneACCESS and kept in-frame rearrangements with V and J called. Such tables lack part of the clones; where checked against another copy, unresolved V genes explain under half of the gap, and the rest is unexplained. Within this sample are about 80,000 clones, with approximately 85% of them counted one time only. The ten largest clones represent more than 20% of the sample. Specimen: CD4+ or CD8+ T cells sorted from blood, collected in a trial of the OX40 agonist ivuxolimab. All receptors derive from an adult with an advanced solid tumor such as melanoma, head and neck, liver or kidney cancer.

V is TRBV5-4 and J is TRBJ2-7; D might be TRBD1 (5 bases). This CDR3 has 13 residues. Germline V gene lookup returns CDR1 SGHNT and CDR2 YYREEE (reference sequence). The V gene lost 2 bases and the J gene lost 6 bases, with 12 bases spanning the gap. This CDR3 reads CASSFGRVSEQYF. In DNA form, the CDR3 reads TGTGCCAGCAGCTTCGGCAGGGTGAGCGAGCAGTACTTC.

The chain carries TRBV29-1 and TRBJ1-4, with TRBD1 identical over 11 bases. The germline V gene encodes CDR1 SQVTM and CDR2 ANQGSEA. This CDR3 is built from 13 residues. With 1 base clipped from V and 8 bases from J, the junction kept 0 bases outside the gene matches. In nucleotides, the CDR3 is TGCAGCGTTGAAGGGACAGGGGGCGAAAAACTGTTTTTT. Amino acids: CSVEGTGGEKLFF.

V is TRBV4-1 and J is TRBJ2-1, with a weak D call TRBD1 (6 bases). Trimming took 0 bases from V and 13 from J, leaving 13 bases between them. Germline V lookup: CDR1 MGHRA, CDR2 YSYEKL. The CDR3 totals 13 residues. CDR3 sequence (DNA): TGCGCCAGCAGCCAAGATCGTCACAGGGTCCAGTTCTTC. It yields the protein CASSQDRHRVQFF.

The chain uses TRBV7-8 and TRBJ1-5; D gene ambiguous. V was trimmed by 2 bases and J by 2 bases, leaving 7 bases between them. This CDR3 is 14 amino acids long. Germline V CDR1 and CDR2: SGHVS, FQNEAQ. Written as DNA, the CDR3 is TGTGCCAGCAGCTTATCTCCGGGCAATCAGCCCCAGCATTTT. Its translation is CASSLSPGNQPQHF.

The rearrangement links TRBV10-3 to TRBJ1-1; D unresolved. The ends were cut back, 0 bases at V and 4 bases at J, with 12 bases in the middle. The germline CDR1 and CDR2 sequences are ENHRY and SYGVKD. The CDR3 sequence is 15 residues long. The CDR3 DNA reads as TGTGCCATCAGTGAGTCCAAAGACGAGATCACTGAAGCTTTCTTT. Amino acids: CAISESKDEITEAFF.

The chain couples TRBV6-1 to TRBJ2-2; D possibly corresponds to TRBD1 (5 bases). V lost 2 bases to trimming and J lost 1 base, with 5 bases between them. There are 14 residues in the CDR3. The germline gives CDR1 MNHNS, CDR2 SASEGT. The CDR3 DNA sequence: TGTGCCAGCAGTGAACAGGGGAACACCGGGGAGCTGTTTTTT. As protein: CASSEQGNTGELFF.

The rearrangement links TRBV5-6 to TRBJ2-7; D uncertain. Looked up from germline, CDR1 is SGHDT and CDR2 is YYEEEE. This CDR3 is built from 13 residues. Trimming took off 0 bases at V and 3 bases at J, with 7 bases between the two ends. The CDR3 loop reads CASSLVIGYEQYF. CDR3 bases: TGTGCCAGCAGCTTGGTAATCGGCTACGAGCAGTACTTC.

V gene TRBV2 combines with J gene TRBJ1-1; TRBD1 might be the D (5 bases). This CDR3 spans 14 amino acids. Germline V gene data show CDR1 as SNHLY and CDR2 as FYNNEI. V gave up 5 bases and J gave up 2 bases, with 12 bases separating them. CDR3: CASSSQGENTEAFF. DNA for the CDR3: TGTGCCAGCAGTTCGCAGGGAGAAAACACTGAAGCTTTCTTT.

The V gene is TRBV5-4, the J gene TRBJ2-5; tentatively, D is TRBD2 (5 bases). Germline loops: CDR1 SGHNT, CDR2 YYREEE (reference sequence). The CDR3 loop spans 13 amino acids. Trimming removed 2 bases at V and 4 bases at J, with 9 bases between. In nucleotides, the CDR3 is TGTGCCAGCAGCTTACTAGGAGGAGAGACCCAGTACTTC. Translation: CASSLLGGETQYF.

The chain joins TRBV15 to TRBJ2-5; 8 bases map to TRBD2. This CDR3 spans 15 amino acids. Germline assignment: CDR1 LNHNV and CDR2 YYDKDF (reference sequence). With V trimmed by 4 bases and J by 2 bases, 6 bases remained unmatched. The CDR3 protein is CATSNLAGPQETQYF. CDR3 nucleotides: TGTGCCACCAGCAACTTAGCGGGGCCTCAAGAGACCCAGTACTTC.

This rearrangement joins TRBV2 to TRBJ2-1, with D perhaps given as TRBD1 or TRBD2 (5 bases each). The length of the CDR3 is 13 residues. Germline V gene lookup returns CDR1 SNHLY and CDR2 FYNNEI. The V and J ends lost 8 bases and 4 bases respectively, with 12 bases between them. The CDR3 DNA sequence: TGTGCCAGCGGGACGGCCCGGTACAATGAGCAGTTCTTC. Translated: CASGTARYNEQFF.

This rearrangement joins TRBV15 to TRBJ2-2, with TRBD1 matching 9 bases. This CDR3 comprises 16 residues. The germline CDR1 and CDR2 sequences are LNHNV and YYDKDF (reference sequence). Unmatched junction bases numbered 5, after V lost 6 bases and J lost 0 bases. The chain's CDR3 is CATSPGTGSNTGELFF. CDR3 bases: TGTGCCACCAGTCCCGGGACAGGGTCGAACACCGGGGAGCTGTTTTTT.

The chain has TRBV6-6 and TRBJ2-5; D is unclear. Germline V CDR1 and CDR2: MNHNY, SVGAGI (reference sequence). The germline V and J ends were trimmed by 0 bases and 1 base, with 9 bases remaining between them. The CDR3 length is 15 residues. The CDR3 DNA reads as TGTGCCAGCAGTTACTCCGTGTCGGCCCAAGAGACCCAGTACTTC. This encodes CASSYSVSAQETQYF.

J is TRBJ1-6 and V is TRBV4-3; the D gene is possibly TRBD1 (5 bases). V was pared by 0 bases and J by 7 bases, with 19 bases between. Germline V CDR1 and CDR2: LGHNA, YSLEER. The length of the CDR3 is 18 residues. CDR3 nucleotides: TGCGCCAGCAGCCAAGATCCAGGGAAACTCCCCGGGAATTCACCCCTCCACTTT. Its protein is CASSQDPGKLPGNSPLHF.

The rearrangement links TRBV5-1 to TRBJ2-3, with D possibly TRBD2 on 5 matching bases. The V and J ends lost 4 bases and 0 bases respectively, with 12 bases between them. The germline CDR1 and CDR2 sequences are SGHRS and YFSETQ. This CDR3 has 15 amino acids. This CDR3 reads CASSEGLFSTDTQYF. CDR3 coding DNA: TGCGCCAGCAGCGAGGGCCTTTTTAGCACAGATACGCAGTATTTT.

This chain uses TRBV7-9 with TRBJ1-6; possible D gene TRBD1, 5 bases. Germline V lookup: CDR1 SEHNR, CDR2 FQNEAQ (reference sequence). Trimming removed 2 bases from V and 3 bases from J, with 5 bases in between. The CDR3 extends over 14 amino acids. CDR3 protein: CASSLQGYNSPLHF. As DNA, the CDR3 is TGTGCCAGCAGCTTACAGGGCTATAATTCACCCCTCCACTTT. The full variable domain, its missing parts supplied by reference TRBV7-9 and TRBJ1-6, is DTGVSQNPRHKITKRGQNVTFRCDPISEHNRLYWYRQTLGQGPEFLTYFQNEAQLEKSRLLSDRFSAERPKGSFSTLEIQRTEQGDSAMYLCASSLQGYNSPLHFGNGTRLTVT.

About this clone itself: One junction end disagrees with the germline gene, perhaps due to a read error. This same CDR3 is encoded by further DNA sequences in the sample. The rearrangement links TRBV9 to TRBJ2-6; D might be TRBD1 (6 bases). CDR1 SGDLS and CDR2 YYNGEE come from the germline V gene. The CDR3 totals 17 residues. CDR3 residues: CASSVEVRGSGANVLTF. In DNA form, the CDR3 reads TGTGCCAGCAGCGTAGAAGTGAGGGGGTCTGGGGCCAACGTCCTGACCTTC.

This chain connects TRBV27 to TRBJ1-2; 8 nucleotides agree with TRBD1. CDR1 MNHEY and CDR2 SMNVEV come from the germline V gene (reference sequence). J was trimmed by 5 bases and V by 4 bases; bases with no gene match: 9. This CDR3 is 15 amino acids long. This CDR3 reads CASSSPGQVPYGYTF. DNA of the CDR3: TGTGCCAGCAGTTCTCCGGGACAGGTTCCTTATGGCTACACCTTC.

The J gene is TRBJ2-1, the V gene TRBV21-1; the D call of TRBD2 is as the table states it, not checked on the DNA. TRBV21-1 is designated a pseudogene. This CDR3 has 15 residues. CDR3 loop: CASSKGTSGSRKQFF. The CDR3 DNA reads as TGTGCCAGCAGCAAAGGAACTAGCGGGAGCAGGAAGCAGTTCTTC.

This clone was counted between two and nine times. The chain links TRBV5-1 to TRBJ2-7; 11 bases line up with TRBD1. V was clipped by 4 bases and J by 6 bases; unmatched bases: 6. The CDR3 is made up of 14 amino acids. Germline CDR1 is SGHRS and CDR2 is YFSETQ. The CDR3 DNA reads TGCGCCAGCAGCCGGGCGGGGACAGGGGGCGAGCAGTACTTC. As protein: CASSRAGTGGEQYF. Full variable domain (rest looked up from reference TRBV5-1 and TRBJ2-7): KAGVTQTPRYLIKTRGQQVTLSCSPISGHRSVSWYQQTPGQGLQFLFEYFSETQRNKGNFPGRFSGRQFSNSRSEMNVSTLELGDSALYLCASSRAGTGGEQYFGPGTRLTVT.

The chain employs TRBV28 and TRBJ2-3; D perhaps matches TRBD2 (5 bases). Germline loops: CDR1 MDHEN, CDR2 SYDVKM. Trimming stripped 3 bases from V and 5 bases from J, with 12 bases between. The CDR3 contains 14 residues. The CDR3 sequence: CASSFSFAGDTQYF. The CDR3 coding sequence is TGTGCCAGCAGTTTTAGTTTCGCGGGAGATACGCAGTATTTT.

The rearrangement joins TRBV6-5 to TRBJ1-3, with a weak D call TRBD1 (5 bases). The V end was cut by 0 bases, the J end by 0 bases, with 6 bases between. The CDR3 sequence is 15 residues long. Germline V lookup: CDR1 MNHEY, CDR2 SVGAGI. The chain's CDR3 is CASSYSTDSGNTIYF. The CDR3 DNA sequence: TGTGCCAGCAGTTACTCGACAGACTCTGGAAACACCATATATTTT.

This clone is a singleton in its sample. The V call is TRBV9, the J call TRBJ2-1, with D possibly being TRBD1 (5 bases). V was trimmed by 0 bases and J by 5 bases, leaving 18 bases between them. This CDR3 has 17 residues. Germline CDR1 reads SGDLS; CDR2 reads YYNGEE. CDR3 nucleotides: TGTGCCAGCAGCGTAGCCGACAGCACCGCTAGGCACAATGAGCAGTTCTTC. This codes for CASSVADSTARHNEQFF.

CDR3 sequence (DNA): TGTGCCAGCAGCTTGGGACAGAACACAGATACGCAGTATTTT. Translated: CASSLGQNTDTQYF. The rearrangement joins TRBV7-2 to TRBJ2-3; 7 nucleotides agree with TRBD1. The CDR3 runs to 14 residues. The trim removed 3 bases at V and 2 bases at J, leaving 2 bases unmatched. Germline-derived CDR1 and CDR2 are SGHTA and FQGNSA.

Here the CDR3 DNA reads TGTGCCAGCAGTGAACGGCAGGTGTTAGTAATGGTCTATGGCTACACCTTC. Its translation: CASSERQVLVMVYGYTF. V and J are TRBV2 and TRBJ1-2; unclear D gene. Germline V lookup: CDR1 SNHLY, CDR2 FYNNEI. This CDR3 contains 17 residues. V lost 2 bases and J 4 bases, leaving 20 bases between the germline ends.